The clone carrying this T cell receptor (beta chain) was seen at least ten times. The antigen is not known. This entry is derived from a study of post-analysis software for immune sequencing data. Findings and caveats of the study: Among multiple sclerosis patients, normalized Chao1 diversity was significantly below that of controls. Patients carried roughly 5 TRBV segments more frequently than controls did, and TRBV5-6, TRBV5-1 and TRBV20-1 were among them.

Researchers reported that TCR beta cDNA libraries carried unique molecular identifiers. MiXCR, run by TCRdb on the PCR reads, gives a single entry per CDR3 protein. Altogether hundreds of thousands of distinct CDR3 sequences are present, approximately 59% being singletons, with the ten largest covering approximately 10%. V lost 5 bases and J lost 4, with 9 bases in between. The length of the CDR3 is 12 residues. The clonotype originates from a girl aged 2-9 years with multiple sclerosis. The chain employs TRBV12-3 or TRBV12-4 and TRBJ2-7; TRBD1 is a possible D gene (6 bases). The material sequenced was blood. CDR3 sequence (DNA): TGTGCCAGCAGTGTACAGGGATACGAGCAGTACTTC. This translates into CASSVQGYEQYF.